This T cell receptor (beta chain) was sequenced during a study of blood T cell repertoires in COVID-19. Study-level background: Material from acute and convalescent COVID-19 was sourced from the United States, Italy and Spain. PBMCs, B-cell-depleted T cells, or T cells were the source of the cDNA or gDNA that made up the material.

As processed by the authors: Reference gene primer amplification yielded estimated nucleated cell counts. The data were produced by immunoSEQ multiplex PCR, yet TCRdb's version contains in-frame clones alone and is incomplete. The V and J calls and clone size were taken over from that table, and D and trimming were inferred from the DNA. The profile shows about 260,000 clones, about 86% of them singletons. Trimming took off 5 bases at V and 4 bases at J, with 17 bases between the two ends. The CDR3 is 15 residues long. Germline assignment: CDR1 SGHTA and CDR2 FQGNSA. The sample taken for sequencing was peripheral blood. The sequence derives from a man younger than 40 with active or convalescent COVID-19. The rearrangement joins TRBV7-2 to TRBJ1-1; a possible D gene is TRBD1 (6 bases). DNA for the CDR3: TGTGCCAGCAGCCCAAATAAGGGGGTGGGCACTGAAGCTTTCTTT. Protein: CASSPNKGVGTEAFF.